This is a list of T cell receptor beta chains from one sample in a study of patients and donors after allogeneic stem cell transplantation. TCRdb re-called the RT-PCR reads with MiXCR, one entry per CDR3 protein. In the table there are some 960,000 distinct CDR3 sequences, around 17% of which are singletons. Material for sequencing was blood, either unsorted or a sorted T cell fraction (not recorded which). The source of these receptors is a human donor who was either an allogeneic HSCT recipient or a stem cell or donor lymphocyte infusion donor (not recorded which). It is not recorded whose cells these are; they may come from a transplant donor. Both conserved end residues are part of each CDR3. The D gene is left open where the match is weak. Size is stated for part of the rows, as once, few or many counts, or as a class when the clone is expanded.

J gene	clone size	D gene	V gene	CDR3 DNA	CDR3 protein
TRBJ1-2	few	TRBD1	TRBV7-6	TGTGCCAGCACCCTCGGTACAGGGGACTATGGCTACACCTTC	CASTLGTGDYGYTF
TRBJ2-5	few	TRBD1	TRBV5-6	TGTGCCAGCAGCTTGGGGGGGACAGGGAACGTGATTGGGACCCAGTACTTC	CASSLGGTGNVIGTQYF
TRBJ1-2	NA	NA	TRBV29-1	TGCAGCGTTGCGTATCGACAGGTAAACCATGGCTACACCTTC	CSVAYRQVNHGYTF
TRBJ2-7	few	NA	TRBV5-1	TGCGCCAGCAGCCTGGCTGGCCTAGCTCCCCGGGGTGAGCAGTACTTC	CASSLAGLAPRGEQYF
TRBJ2-5	few	NA	TRBV29-1	TGCAGCGTTAAGATGGGAGGTTCCCGAGAGACCCAGTACTTC	CSVKMGGSRETQYF
TRBJ2-2	NA	TRBD1	TRBV11-1	TGTGCCAGCAGCTCGCCTCGGCAGGGGGCTCCCGGGGAGCTGTTTTTT	CASSSPRQGAPGELFF
TRBJ2-3	once	TRBD2	TRBV7-8	TGTGCCAGCGGTTTAGCGGGAGGAAACGCAGATACGCAGTATTTT	CASGLAGGNADTQYF
TRBJ2-3	few	TRBD2	TRBV28	TGTGCCAGCAGCCACCCAGGACTAGCGGGAGGCCCAGATGATACGCAGTATTTT	CASSHPGLAGGPDDTQYF
TRBJ2-2	few	NA	TRBV7-9	TGTGCCAGCAGCACTCGGACAGTCACCGGGGAGCTGTTTTTT	CASSTRTVTGELFF
TRBJ1-1	few	NA	TRBV3-1	TGTGCCAGCAGCCAAGTGGAGCTGGGGGCTTTCTTT	CASSQVELGAFF
TRBJ2-1	NA	TRBD2	TRBV27	TGTGCCAGCTGCATAGCGGGGGACCTCTACAATGAGCAGTTCTTC	CASCIAGDLYNEQFF
TRBJ1-1	few	NA	TRBV11-2	TGTGCCAGCAGCATAAAAACCGCAGTGAACACTGAAGCTTTCTTT	CASSIKTAVNTEAFF
TRBJ2-7	NA	NA	TRBV27	TGTGCCAGCAGCCAATTCTACCACTACGAGCAGTACTTC	CASSQFYHYEQYF
TRBJ2-1	NA	NA	TRBV7-8	TGTGCCAGCAGCCCTGAGTCTAGCATCCATGAGCAGTTCTTC	CASSPESSIHEQFF
TRBJ2-1	NA	TRBD1	TRBV7-2	TGTGCCAGCAGCCACCGGGACAGCTTCAACAATGAGCAGTTCTTC	CASSHRDSFNNEQFF
TRBJ2-1	NA	NA	TRBV28	TGTGCCAGCAGTGGGTTTGCGGGCTCCTACAATGAGCAGTTCTTC	CASSGFAGSYNEQFF
TRBJ2-3	NA	NA	TRBV25-1	TGTGCCAGCAGTGGGGGGTATCGAGATACGCAGTATTTT	CASSGGYRDTQYF
TRBJ2-7	once	NA	TRBV4-1	TGCGCCAGCAGCCAGGGACCCTTAGACAATTACGAGCAGTACTTC	CASSQGPLDNYEQYF
TRBJ2-1	NA	TRBD2	TRBV11-2	TGTGCCAGCAGCATCGGAGGCAGCGGGGCCTACAATGAGCAGTTCTTC	CASSIGGSGAYNEQFF
TRBJ1-2	NA	NA	TRBV5-4	TGTGCCAGCAGCTCTCTACCGGGCCTGATCAACTATGGCTACACCTTC	CASSSLPGLINYGYTF
TRBJ2-7	few	TRBD2	TRBV6-1	TGTGCCAGCCGTGGAGCGGGACTTGCCTACGAGCAGTACTTC	CASRGAGLAYEQYF
TRBJ2-5	few	NA	TRBV5-1	TGCGCCAGCAGGTTCGTTTTACAGGGAGAGGTTGGAGAGACCCAGTACTTC	CASRFVLQGEVGETQYF
TRBJ2-7	NA	NA	TRBV7-2	TGTGCCAGCAGCTTATCCCTAGGGAACTACGAGCAGTACTTC	CASSLSLGNYEQYF
TRBJ2-3	NA	TRBD2	TRBV12-3/TRBV12-4	TGTGCCAGCAGTTTCCCGTACGGGAGGGGTAGTTATACGCAGTATTTT	CASSFPYGRGSYTQYF
TRBJ1-2	few	TRBD1	TRBV11-1	TGTGCCAGCAGCCCCGTGACAGGGTATGGCTACACCTTC	CASSPVTGYGYTF
TRBJ2-7	NA	TRBD1	TRBV10-3	TGTGCCATCAGTGCCCCGACAGGGGGGCTTCCCTACGAGCAGTACTTC	CAISAPTGGLPYEQYF
TRBJ1-3	NA	NA	TRBV6-1	TGTGCCAGCAGTGCACTCAGGACTGGAAACACCATATATTTT	CASSALRTGNTIYF
TRBJ2-7	few	TRBD2	TRBV2	TGTGCCAGCAGGACTAGCGGCTACGAGCAGTACTTC	CASRTSGYEQYF
TRBJ1-5	NA	NA	TRBV5-1	TGCGCCAGCTGGGGGAGCAATCAGCCCCAGCATTTT	CASWGSNQPQHF
TRBJ2-4	NA	NA	TRBV2	TGTGCCAGCAAAGGACAGACCCCATTCATAGCCAAAAACATTCAGTACTTC	CASKGQTPFIAKNIQYF
TRBJ2-5	NA	NA	TRBV18	TGTGCCAGCTCACCATTTCCGTTGGAGACCCAGTACTTC	CASSPFPLETQYF
TRBJ1-1	few	NA	TRBV2	TGTGCCAGCCTACGCCTCAGGGGAGGCACTGAAGCTTTCTTT	CASLRLRGGTEAFF